The rows below give T cell receptor beta chains drawn from one sample of a study of blood T cell repertoires in COVID-19. Profiled with immunoSEQ multiplex PCR; TCRdb holds only in-frame clones, not every one. The table has 150,000 to 200,000 clones, about 82% seen once; the top ten hold 7% to 10%. The sample consisted of PBMCs or T cells enriched from blood (not recorded which). These receptor sequences come from a woman aged 25 to 39 who had recovered from COVID-19. Each CDR3 is given with its conserved first and last residue. The D gene is left open where the match is weak. Clone sizes are given selectively: once, few, many, or a class where the clone is expanded.

v_gene,j_gene,abundance,d_gene,CDR3aa,CDR3nt
TRBV7-2,TRBJ1-1,NA,NA,CASKKRGVPQGGVNTEAFF,TGTGCCAGCAAAAAAAGGGGAGTCCCACAGGGAGGGGTCAACACTGAAGCTTTCTTT
TRBV27,TRBJ1-2,NA,TRBD1,CASSNLQGAFGYTF,TGTGCCAGCAGCAATTTACAGGGGGCGTTTGGCTACACCTTC
TRBV9,TRBJ2-2,NA,NA,CASSVAVNTGELFF,TGTGCCAGCAGCGTAGCCGTGAACACCGGGGAGCTGTTTTTT
TRBV2,TRBJ2-5,NA,NA,CASSDSEVETQYF,TGTGCCAGCAGTGATAGCGAGGTGGAGACCCAGTACTTC
TRBV18,TRBJ2-7,NA,TRBD1,CASSRRLVRDRAYEQYF,TGTGCCAGCTCACGCAGACTGGTCCGGGACAGGGCATACGAGCAGTACTTC
TRBV27,TRBJ1-5,NA,TRBD1,CASSARTGTQPQHF,TGTGCCAGCAGTGCCCGGACAGGGACTCAGCCCCAGCATTTT
TRBV11-2,TRBJ2-7,NA,NA,CASSSNFDPEQYF,TGTGCCAGCAGCTCAAACTTCGATCCCGAGCAGTACTTC
TRBV2,TRBJ2-4,NA,TRBD2,CASSEGLAGNIQYF,TGTGCCAGCAGTGAAGGGCTAGCGGGAAACATTCAGTACTTC
TRBV27,TRBJ2-5,NA,TRBD1,CASSFSQGAGGETQYF,TGTGCCAGCAGTTTTAGTCAGGGGGCTGGTGGGGAGACCCAGTACTTC
TRBV11-3,TRBJ1-1,NA,TRBD1,CASRGQGVYGMVNTEAFF,TGTGCCAGCAGGGGACAGGGGGTGTATGGAATGGTGAACACTGAAGCTTTCTTT
TRBV9,TRBJ2-7,few,TRBD2,CASSAGLAGGPHEQYF,TGTGCCAGCAGCGCGGGACTAGCGGGAGGGCCACACGAGCAGTACTTC
TRBV7-8,TRBJ2-1,NA,TRBD2,CASSQGLAGYNEQFF,TGTGCCAGCAGCCAGGGACTAGCGGGATACAATGAGCAGTTCTTC
TRBV19,TRBJ2-3,NA,NA,CASSIYSLTGRGDTQYF,TGTGCCAGTAGTATTTACAGCCTGACCGGGCGGGGAGATACGCAGTATTTT
TRBV30,TRBJ1-2,NA,NA,CAWSPRGASNYGYTF,TGTGCCTGGAGTCCCCGTGGGGCTTCTAACTATGGCTACACCTTC
TRBV18,TRBJ2-1,NA,TRBD2,CASSPRPATTSARTSYNEQFF,TGTGCCAGCTCACCGCGTCCAGCCACGACTAGCGCCCGAACCTCCTACAATGAGCAGTTCTTC
TRBV5-6,TRBJ1-1,NA,NA,CASRPRAPLLNTEAFF,TGTGCCAGCAGGCCCAGGGCCCCCCTATTGAACACTGAAGCTTTCTTT
TRBV5-1,TRBJ2-7,few,TRBD1,CASSLGQGGYEQYF,TGCGCCAGCAGCCTAGGACAGGGAGGCTACGAGCAGTACTTC
TRBV10-3,TRBJ2-7,few,NA,CAISESGYEQYF,TGTGCCATCAGTGAGTCCGGCTACGAGCAGTACTTC
TRBV18,TRBJ1-2,NA,NA,CASSSSGPDGYTF,TGTGCCAGCTCATCCTCAGGGCCCGATGGCTACACCTTC
TRBV3-1/TRBV3-2,TRBJ1-2,NA,TRBD1,CASSQETQGASLSYTF,TGTGCCAGCAGCCAAGAAACCCAGGGGGCGAGTTTGAGCTACACCTTC
TRBV4-1,TRBJ1-3,once,NA,CASSQDGEWEFSGNTIYF,TGCGCCAGCAGCCAAGATGGGGAGTGGGAATTCTCTGGAAACACCATATATTTT
TRBV18,TRBJ2-3,NA,NA,CASSPQGSTDTQYF,TGTGCCAGCTCACCACAGGGGAGCACAGATACGCAGTATTTT
TRBV27,TRBJ2-1,NA,TRBD2,CASSLGLADYVGQFF,TGTGCCAGCAGCTTAGGACTAGCGGATTACGTGGGGCAGTTCTTC
TRBV28,TRBJ2-5,NA,NA,CARRNVYQETQYF,TGTGCCAGGCGTAACGTTTACCAAGAGACCCAGTACTTC
TRBV18,TRBJ1-1,once,NA,CASSPPLGQLNTEAFF,TGTGCCAGCTCACCACCCTTGGGGCAGCTGAACACTGAAGCTTTCTTT
TRBV24-1,TRBJ2-1,NA,TRBD1,CATSDHPAGGPYNEQFF,TGTGCCACCAGTGATCACCCGGCAGGGGGCCCATACAATGAGCAGTTCTTC
TRBV11-2,TRBJ1-1,NA,TRBD1,CASSSPGQGNTEAFF,TGTGCCAGCAGCTCTCCGGGACAGGGGAACACTGAAGCTTTCTTT
TRBV7-3,TRBJ2-1,NA,TRBD2,CASSPSPTSGRDEQFF,TGTGCCAGCAGCCCAAGCCCGACTAGCGGGAGGGATGAGCAGTTCTTC
TRBV19,TRBJ1-1,NA,NA,CASSIDFQGSEAFF,TGTGCCAGTAGTATAGACTTCCAGGGATCTGAAGCTTTCTTT
TRBV7-4,TRBJ2-7,once,TRBD1,CASSWGCLQGQGAMISPYEQYF,TGTGCCAGCAGCTGGGGCTGTCTTCAGGGACAGGGGGCGATGATAAGTCCCTACGAGCAGTACTTC
TRBV6-5,TRBJ2-7,NA,TRBD1,CASSLGQGYEQYF,TGTGCCAGCAGTCTCGGACAGGGTTACGAGCAGTACTTC
TRBV5-6,TRBJ1-5,NA,TRBD1,CASTRTGGDQPQHF,TGTGCCAGCACCAGGACAGGGGGCGACCAGCCCCAGCATTTT
TRBV7-9,TRBJ2-7,few,TRBD2,CASSLGWTSGRRDEQYF,TGTGCCAGCAGCTTAGGATGGACTAGCGGGAGGAGGGACGAGCAGTACTTC
TRBV15,TRBJ2-7,NA,NA,CATSSASGSGGIFHTVYEQYF,TGTGCCACCAGCAGCGCCTCTGGCTCTGGCGGGATTTTTCATACCGTCTACGAGCAGTACTTC
TRBV21-1,TRBJ2-7,NA,NA,CASSPHRSGIYEQYF,TGTGCCAGCAGCCCACACCGGTCCGGGATCTACGAGCAGTACTTC
TRBV28,TRBJ1-6,NA,NA,CASRRGPGAYNSPLHF,TGTGCCAGCAGGCGCGGCCCTGGCGCCTATAATTCACCCCTCCACTTT
TRBV5-4,TRBJ2-7,once,TRBD2,CASSLKLSGIYEQYF,TGTGCCAGCAGCTTGAAGTTGAGCGGGATCTACGAGCAGTACTTC
TRBV6-5,TRBJ1-1,NA,TRBD1,CASSNTGADTEAFF,TGTGCCAGCAGTAACACAGGGGCGGACACTGAAGCTTTCTTT
TRBV5-5,TRBJ2-7,NA,TRBD1,CASSFDRGSYEQYF,TGTGCCAGCAGCTTCGACAGGGGGTCCTACGAGCAGTACTTC
TRBV27,TRBJ2-7,NA,NA,CASSRDNSYEQYF,TGTGCCAGCAGCCGGGACAACTCCTACGAGCAGTACTTC
TRBV3-1/TRBV3-2,TRBJ2-1,NA,TRBD2,CASSQDRGGRATYNEQFF,TGTGCCAGCAGCCAAGATAGGGGCGGGAGGGCAACCTACAATGAGCAGTTCTTC
TRBV28,TRBJ2-1,NA,TRBD2,CASRNLAGSSYNEQFF,TGTGCCAGCAGAAATCTAGCGGGCAGCTCCTACAATGAGCAGTTCTTC
TRBV12-3/TRBV12-4,TRBJ2-7,NA,TRBD1,CASSLGQGYEQYF,TGTGCCAGCAGTCTGGGACAGGGGTACGAGCAGTACTTC
TRBV2,TRBJ2-7,NA,NA,CASSGIMGEQYF,TGTGCCAGCTCCGGGATCATGGGTGAGCAGTACTTC
TRBV2,TRBJ2-5,NA,NA,CASQSEETQYF,TGTGCCAGTCAATCCGAGGAGACCCAGTACTTC
TRBV19,TRBJ2-3,NA,TRBD2,CASSRRTSGEADTQYF,TGTGCCAGTAGTAGACGGACTAGCGGGGAGGCAGATACGCAGTATTTT
TRBV3-1/TRBV3-2,TRBJ2-2,NA,NA,CASSQDTSQLGNTGELFF,TGTGCCAGCAGCCAAGATACTAGCCAACTAGGGAACACCGGGGAGCTGTTTTTT
TRBV4-1,TRBJ2-7,NA,NA,CASSRTSNSYEQYF,TGCGCCAGCAGCCGGACATCTAACTCCTACGAGCAGTACTTC
TRBV28,TRBJ2-1,NA,NA,CATQGGNEQFF,TGTGCCACCCAGGGCGGCAATGAGCAGTTCTTC
TRBV5-1,TRBJ1-4,NA,TRBD1,CASSPGTGGEKLFF,TGCGCCAGCAGCCCCGGGACAGGGGGAGAAAAACTGTTTTTT
TRBV5-1,TRBJ2-5,NA,NA,CASSPGDVLAGFGKTQYF,TGCGCCAGCAGTCCGGGAGACGTTTTAGCCGGCTTCGGGAAGACCCAGTACTTC
TRBV6-5,TRBJ2-2,NA,NA,CASSYSSNTGELFF,TGTGCCAGCAGTTACTCGAGCAACACCGGGGAGCTGTTTTTT
TRBV29-1,TRBJ2-3,NA,NA,CSVVRTATDTQYF,TGCAGCGTTGTCAGGACAGCCACAGATACGCAGTATTTT
TRBV5-1,TRBJ2-7,once,TRBD2,CASSQGLAPYEQYF,TGCGCCAGCAGCCAAGGACTAGCTCCCTACGAGCAGTACTTC
TRBV18,TRBJ1-2,NA,NA,CASSASSSKGDGYTF,TGTGCCAGCTCCGCCTCCTCCTCTAAGGGGGATGGCTACACCTTC
TRBV11-1,TRBJ1-1,few,NA,CASSLESWAGNTEAFF,TGTGCCAGCAGCTTAGAGTCGTGGGCGGGAAACACTGAAGCTTTCTTT
TRBV16,TRBJ2-3,NA,TRBD1,CASSRPGQTSTDTQYF,TGTGCCAGCAGCCGCCCGGGACAGACAAGCACAGATACGCAGTATTTT